The next 25 T cell receptor beta chains were all read from a single sample in a study of CD4+ T cells in melanoma. TCRdb's table, derived via immunoSEQ multiplex PCR, lists solely in-frame clones and lacks some. The table includes over 100,000 clones, approximately 92% detected once. The sample consisted of peripheral blood. These receptors originate from a human donor with melanoma.

The rearrangement uses TRBV11-2 and TRBJ2-1; D is uncertain. Between the trimmed V and J ends, which lost 0 bases and 7 bases, there was a span of 1 base. This CDR3 region has 11 residues. Per the germline V gene, CDR1 is SGHAT and CDR2 is FQNNGV. For the CDR3, the DNA is TGTGCCAGCAGCTTAGAAAATGAGCAGTTCTTC. The encoded protein is CASSLENEQFF.

The chain couples TRBV28 to TRBJ1-1; TRBD1 matches at 7 bases. The CDR3 has 17 amino acids. The V gene end was trimmed by 4 bases and the J gene end by 11 bases; junction bases not matched to a gene: 22. Germline V gene lookup returns CDR1 MDHEN and CDR2 SYDVKM. The CDR3, as DNA: TGTGCCAGCAGTTCTATGCCGATAATCGAAAGGGGGCTAGAGGCTTTCTTT. Encoded protein: CASSSMPIIERGLEAFF.

The chain recombines TRBV11-1 with TRBJ2-1; D is unclear. CDR1 is SGHAT and CDR2 is FQDESV in the germline V gene (reference sequence). This CDR3 is 14 amino acids long. V lost 1 base and J lost 5, with 9 bases in between. CDR3 sequence: CASSLEAVDNEQFF. The CDR3 DNA reads as TGTGCCAGCAGCTTAGAGGCGGTTGACAATGAGCAGTTCTTC.

The genes are TRBV27 and TRBJ1-2, with D perhaps matching TRBD1 (5 bases). The CDR3 length is 13 residues. The V end was cut by 5 bases, the J end by 7 bases, with 14 bases between. In germline, CDR1 is MNHEY, CDR2 SMNVEV (reference sequence). The CDR3 loop is CASSPTRRGGYTF. In DNA form, the CDR3 reads TGTGCCAGCAGTCCAACTCGAAGGGGTGGCTACACCTTC.

This clone has just one count. The chain recombines TRBV4-2 with TRBJ1-1; the D gene is possibly TRBD1 (5 bases). This CDR3 is built from 16 residues. Trimming removed 7 bases from V and 1 base from J, with 19 bases in between. Germline-derived CDR1 and CDR2 are LGHNA and YNFKEQ. DNA for the CDR3: TGTGCCAGCACCCCAGGGATCTTGAGTCCGAACACTGAAGCTTTCTTT. This gives the protein CASTPGILSPNTEAFF.

This sequence joins TRBV5-1 and TRBJ2-7; tentative D call: TRBD1 (6 bases). This CDR3 is 13 amino acids long. Germline CDR1 SGHRS, CDR2 YFSETQ. With 4 bases removed from V and 5 bases from J, the gap between germline ends came to 13 bases. CDR3 coding DNA: TGCGCCAGCAGCAAACAGGGCCGGGACGAGCAGTACTTC. Protein sequence: CASSKQGRDEQYF.

The gene calls are TRBV15 and TRBJ2-3; D remains unclear. Germline assignment: CDR1 LNHNV and CDR2 YYDKDF (reference sequence). The CDR3 has 15 residues. V was shortened by 0 bases and J by 7 bases, with 14 bases between the two germline ends. The CDR3 is CATSRDFGVGHTQYF. CDR3 nucleotide sequence: TGTGCCACCAGCAGAGATTTTGGGGTGGGCCATACGCAGTATTTT.

The chain joins TRBV30 to TRBJ2-7; D is ambiguous. The CDR3 runs to 13 residues. From germline, CDR1 is GTSNPN and CDR2 SVGIG (reference sequence). Trimming pared 4 bases from V and 2 bases from J, leaving 12 bases between. The CDR3 loop reads CAWTEKPPYEQYF. The CDR3 DNA reads as TGTGCCTGGACCGAGAAGCCTCCCTACGAGCAGTACTTC.

The chain joins TRBV7-6 to TRBJ1-5; perhaps TRBD1 as D (6 bases). V shed 5 bases and J shed 7 bases, with 15 bases lying between them. Germline CDR1 and CDR2: SGHVS and FNYEAQ. This CDR3 is built from 14 residues. CDR3 bases: TGTGCCAGCAGCCCGGGGGGCGGGAAGCAGCCCCAGCATTTT. This encodes CASSPGGGKQPQHF.

The chain links TRBV6-4 to TRBJ2-3; 8 nucleotides align to TRBD2. With 4 bases clipped from V and 2 bases from J, the junction kept 8 bases outside the gene matches. Germline CDR1 is MRHNA and CDR2 is SNTAGT. The CDR3 is made up of 16 amino acids. CDR3 bases: TGTGCCAGCAGTGCCGGACTAGCTCCTGACACAGATACGCAGTATTTT. It encodes CASSAGLAPDTDTQYF.

DNA for the CDR3: TGTGCCAGTAGTCGACTAGAGGATGGGGAGCAGTTCTTC. It is translated as CASSRLEDGEQFF. The chain has TRBV19 and TRBJ2-1, with D possibly being TRBD2 (6 bases). Per the germline V gene, CDR1 is LNHDA and CDR2 is SQIVND (reference sequence). The V end lost 5 bases, the J end lost 10 bases, and 15 bases lay between the germline ends. This CDR3 spans 13 amino acids.

The genes are TRBV21-1 and TRBJ1-4. TRBV21-1 is an annotated pseudogene. This CDR3 region has 17 residues. The chain's CDR3 is CASTLMTIGPTNEKLFF. Written as DNA, the CDR3 is TGTGCCAGCACCCTGATGACTATAGGGCCAACTAATGAAAAACTGTTTTTT.

The CDR3 region is CASSGGGRAGELFF. Here the CDR3 DNA reads TGTGCCAGCTCCGGCGGGGGGCGGGCCGGGGAGCTGTTTTTT. This chain connects TRBV28 to TRBJ2-2; 8 bases are a match to TRBD2. Trimming at V came to 8 bases and at J to 6 bases, leaving 8 bases not matched to a gene. This CDR3 has 14 residues. The germline gives CDR1 MDHEN, CDR2 SYDVKM.

The chain links TRBV6-6 to TRBJ2-7, with D possibly TRBD1 on 5 matching bases. V was trimmed by 5 bases and J by 6 bases, leaving 14 bases between them. The germline V gene has CDR1 MNHNY and CDR2 SVGAGI (reference sequence). CDR3 length equals 13 residues. In DNA form, the CDR3 reads TGTGCCAGCAGTCGCGGACAAGGTGCCGAGCAGTACTTC. This gives the protein CASSRGQGAEQYF.

This chain uses TRBV19 with TRBJ2-7; TRBD2 matches 9 bases. Unmatched junction bases numbered 9, after V lost 3 bases and J lost 3 bases. The CDR3 has 16 residues. Germline V CDR1 and CDR2: LNHDA, SQIVND (reference sequence). CDR3 residues: CASSIPRGRADYEQYF. CDR3 DNA sequence: TGTGCCAGTAGTATTCCCCGCGGGAGGGCCGACTACGAGCAGTACTTC.

In nucleotides, the CDR3 is TGTGCCAGCAGTTCGACAGGGGTGGATACGCAGTATTTT. Protein sequence: CASSSTGVDTQYF. The chain has TRBV28 and TRBJ2-3, with 8 bases identical to TRBD1. This CDR3 comprises 13 residues. Germline assignment: CDR1 MDHEN and CDR2 SYDVKM. V dropped 4 bases and J dropped 6; count of bases not matched to a gene: 3.

The chain combines TRBV7-2 with TRBJ1-1; 7 bases agree with TRBD1. The V segment lost 6 bases and the J segment 7 bases; nucleotides outside the gene matches: 8. CDR1 SGHTA and CDR2 FQGNSA come from the germline V gene. The CDR3 spans 13 residues. DNA of the CDR3: TGTGCCAGCAGACACGACAGGGAGGGTGAAGCTTTCTTT. Translated: CASRHDREGEAFF.

This chain uses TRBV6-4 with TRBJ2-7; 10 bases are shared with TRBD2. Looked up from germline, CDR1 is MRHNA and CDR2 is SNTAGT. The CDR3 totals 16 residues. J gave up 2 bases and V 5 bases, and 9 bases lay outside the gene matches. Here the CDR3 reads CASSIPCLAGAYEQYF. For the CDR3, the DNA is TGTGCCAGCAGTATCCCGTGCCTAGCGGGGGCCTACGAGCAGTACTTC.

The V and J genes are TRBV5-4 and TRBJ2-3, with D tentatively TRBD2 (6 bases). V shed 1 base and J shed 4 bases, with 10 bases lying between them. Germline assignment: CDR1 SGHNT and CDR2 YYREEE (reference sequence). The CDR3 sequence is 14 residues long. The CDR3 DNA sequence: TGTGCCAGCAGCTTGAAAACGGGGGCAGATACGCAGTATTTT. Translating it yields CASSLKTGADTQYF.

About this clone: The junction differs from germline at one of its ends, possibly a read error. The chain carries TRBV7-6 and TRBJ1-2, with D tentatively TRBD1 (6 bases). Germline lookup yields CDR1 SGHVS and CDR2 FNYEAQ. This CDR3 region has 15 residues. The CDR3 spells CASSLALNGGAGPAF. The CDR3 DNA follows: TGTGCCAGCAGCTTAGCCTTAAATGGGGGCGCCGGACCCGCCTTC.

The chain employs TRBV5-1 and TRBJ1-4; D not resolved. This CDR3 spans 14 amino acids. Germline CDR1 reads SGHRS; CDR2 reads YFSETQ. V lost 3 bases to trimming and J lost 0 bases, with 6 bases between them. The CDR3 DNA reads TGCGCCAGCAGCTCTGGGTCAACTAATGAAAAACTGTTTTTT. This sequence encodes CASSSGSTNEKLFF. Together with reference TRBV5-1 and TRBJ1-4, the CDR3 gives the full variable domain: KAGVTQTPRYLIKTRGQQVTLSCSPISGHRSVSWYQQTPGQGLQFLFEYFSETQRNKGNFPGRFSGRQFSNSRSEMNVSTLELGDSALYLCASSSGSTNEKLFFGSGTQLSVL.

This chain joins TRBV18 and TRBJ2-2; 8 nucleotides line up with TRBD2. With V trimmed by 0 bases and J by 4 bases, 4 bases remained unmatched. This CDR3 has 16 residues. Germline CDR1 is KGHSH and CDR2 is LQKENI. This CDR3 reads CASSPPGTRSTGELFF. CDR3 coding DNA: TGTGCCAGCTCACCACCCGGGACTAGGTCCACCGGGGAGCTGTTTTTT.

The chain recombines TRBV29-1 with TRBJ2-7, with a possible D match to TRBD2 (6 bases). CDR1 is SQVTM and CDR2 is ANQGSEA in the germline V gene. This CDR3 has 14 residues. With 4 bases removed from V and 2 bases from J, the gap between germline ends came to 15 bases. This CDR3 is CSVVSGYATYEQYF. CDR3 DNA sequence: TGCAGCGTTGTAAGCGGGTACGCAACCTACGAGCAGTACTTC.

V and J are TRBV15 and TRBJ2-7; TRBD1 aligns across 7 bases. J gave up 6 bases and V 5 bases, and 7 bases lay outside the gene matches. This CDR3 comprises 13 residues. Germline V gene data show CDR1 as LNHNV and CDR2 as YYDKDF (reference sequence). In DNA, the CDR3 is TGTGCCACCAGCCCACAGGGGTTGGGCGAGCAGTACTTC. It specifies CATSPQGLGEQYF.

The chain carries TRBV4-2 and TRBJ2-5; D perhaps matches TRBD1 (5 bases). This CDR3 has 13 residues. V gave up 4 bases and J gave up 2 bases, with 8 bases separating them. CDR1 and CDR2 (germline): LGHNA, YNFKEQ. CDR3 bases: TGTGCCAGCAGCCGGGGCCAACAAGAGACCCAGTACTTC. Protein product: CASSRGQQETQYF.